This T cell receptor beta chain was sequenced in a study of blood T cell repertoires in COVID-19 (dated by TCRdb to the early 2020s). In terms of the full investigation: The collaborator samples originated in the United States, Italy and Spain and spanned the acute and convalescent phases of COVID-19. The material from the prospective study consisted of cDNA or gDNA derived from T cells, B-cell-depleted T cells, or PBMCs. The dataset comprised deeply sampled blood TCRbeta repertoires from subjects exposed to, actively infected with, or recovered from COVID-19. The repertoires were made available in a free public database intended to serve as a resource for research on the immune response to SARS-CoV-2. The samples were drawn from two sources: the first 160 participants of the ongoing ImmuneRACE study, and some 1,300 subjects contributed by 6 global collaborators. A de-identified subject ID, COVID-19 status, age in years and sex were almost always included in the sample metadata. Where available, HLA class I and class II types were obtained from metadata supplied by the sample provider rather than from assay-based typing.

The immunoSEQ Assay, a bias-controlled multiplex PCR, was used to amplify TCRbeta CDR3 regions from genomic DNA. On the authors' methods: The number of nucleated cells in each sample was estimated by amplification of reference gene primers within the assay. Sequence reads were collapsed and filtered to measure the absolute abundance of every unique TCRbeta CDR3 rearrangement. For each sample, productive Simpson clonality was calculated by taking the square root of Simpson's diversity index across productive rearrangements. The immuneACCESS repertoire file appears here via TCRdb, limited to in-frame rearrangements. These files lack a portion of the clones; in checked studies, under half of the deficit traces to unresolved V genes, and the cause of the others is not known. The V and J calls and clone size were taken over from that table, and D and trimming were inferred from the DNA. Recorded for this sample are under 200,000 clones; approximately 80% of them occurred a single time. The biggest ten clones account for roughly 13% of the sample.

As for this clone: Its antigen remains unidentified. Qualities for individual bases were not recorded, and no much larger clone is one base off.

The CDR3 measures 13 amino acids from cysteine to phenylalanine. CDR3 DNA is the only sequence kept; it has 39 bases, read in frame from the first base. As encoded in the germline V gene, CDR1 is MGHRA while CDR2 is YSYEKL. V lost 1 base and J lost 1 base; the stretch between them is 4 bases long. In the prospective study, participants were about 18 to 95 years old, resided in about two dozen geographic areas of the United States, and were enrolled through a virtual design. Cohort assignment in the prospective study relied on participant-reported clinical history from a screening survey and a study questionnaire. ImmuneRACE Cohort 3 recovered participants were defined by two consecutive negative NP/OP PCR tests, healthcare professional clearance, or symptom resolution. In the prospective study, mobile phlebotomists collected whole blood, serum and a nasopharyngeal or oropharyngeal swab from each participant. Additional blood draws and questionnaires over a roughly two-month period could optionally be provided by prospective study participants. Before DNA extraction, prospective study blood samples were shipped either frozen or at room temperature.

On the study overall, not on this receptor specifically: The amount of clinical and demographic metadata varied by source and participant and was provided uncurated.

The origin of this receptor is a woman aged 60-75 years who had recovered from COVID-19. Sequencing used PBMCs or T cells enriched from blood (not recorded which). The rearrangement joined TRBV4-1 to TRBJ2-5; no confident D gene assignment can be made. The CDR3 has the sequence CASSQVSQETQYF. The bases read TGCGCCAGCAGCCAAGTCAGCCAAGAGACCCAGTACTTC.